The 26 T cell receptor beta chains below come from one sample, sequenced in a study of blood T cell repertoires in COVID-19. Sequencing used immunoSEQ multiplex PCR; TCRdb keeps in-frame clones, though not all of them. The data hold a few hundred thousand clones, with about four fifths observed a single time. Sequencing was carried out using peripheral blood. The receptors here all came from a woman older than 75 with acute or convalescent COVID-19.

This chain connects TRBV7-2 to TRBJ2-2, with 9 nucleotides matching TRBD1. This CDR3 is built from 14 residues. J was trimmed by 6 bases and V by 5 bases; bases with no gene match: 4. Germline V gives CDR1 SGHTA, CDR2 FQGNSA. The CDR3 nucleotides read TGTGCCAGCAGCCGTAACAGGGGGCCCGGGGAGCTGTTTTTT. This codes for CASSRNRGPGELFF. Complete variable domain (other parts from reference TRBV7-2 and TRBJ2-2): GAGVSQSPSNKVTEKGKDVELRCDPISGHTALYWYRQSLGQGLEFLIYFQGNSAPDKSGLPSDRFSAERTGGSVSTLTIQRTQQEDSAVYLCASSRNRGPGELFFGEGSRLTVL.

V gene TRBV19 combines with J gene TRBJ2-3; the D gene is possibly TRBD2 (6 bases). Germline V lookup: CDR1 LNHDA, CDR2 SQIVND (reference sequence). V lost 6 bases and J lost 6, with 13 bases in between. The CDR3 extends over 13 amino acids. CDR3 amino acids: CASRRGGTDTQYF. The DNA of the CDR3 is TGTGCCAGTAGGCGGGGAGGTACGGATACGCAGTATTTT.

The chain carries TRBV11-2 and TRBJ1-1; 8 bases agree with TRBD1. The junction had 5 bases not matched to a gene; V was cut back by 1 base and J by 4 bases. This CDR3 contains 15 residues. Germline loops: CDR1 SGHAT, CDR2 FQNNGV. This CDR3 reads CASSLATGVATEAFF. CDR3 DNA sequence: TGTGCCAGCAGCTTAGCGACAGGGGTGGCCACTGAAGCTTTCTTT.

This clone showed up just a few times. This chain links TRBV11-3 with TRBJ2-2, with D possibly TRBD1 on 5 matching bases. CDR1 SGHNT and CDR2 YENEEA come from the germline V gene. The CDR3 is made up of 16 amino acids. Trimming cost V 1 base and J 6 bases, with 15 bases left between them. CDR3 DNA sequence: TGTGCCAGCAGCTTAGGAGCAATATCAGGGTCCGGGGAGCTGTTTTTT. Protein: CASSLGAISGSGELFF.

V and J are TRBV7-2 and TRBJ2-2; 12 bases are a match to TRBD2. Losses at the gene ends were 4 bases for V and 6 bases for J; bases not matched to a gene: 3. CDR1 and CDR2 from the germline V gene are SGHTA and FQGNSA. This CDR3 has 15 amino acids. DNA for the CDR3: TGTGCCAGCAGCTGGACTAGCGGGACTGCCGGGGAGCTGTTTTTT. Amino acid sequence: CASSWTSGTAGELFF.

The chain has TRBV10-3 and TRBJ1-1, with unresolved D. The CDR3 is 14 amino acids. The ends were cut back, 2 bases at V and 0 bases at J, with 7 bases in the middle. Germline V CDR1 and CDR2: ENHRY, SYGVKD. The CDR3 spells CAISEHNLNTEAFF. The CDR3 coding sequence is TGTGCCATCAGTGAGCACAATCTGAACACTGAAGCTTTCTTT.

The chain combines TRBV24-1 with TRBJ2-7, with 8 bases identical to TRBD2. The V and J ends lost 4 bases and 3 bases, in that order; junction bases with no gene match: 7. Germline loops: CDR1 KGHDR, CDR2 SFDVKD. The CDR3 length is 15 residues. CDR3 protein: CATSDAGGAFYEQYF. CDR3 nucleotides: TGTGCCACCAGTGACGCCGGGGGGGCGTTCTACGAGCAGTACTTC.

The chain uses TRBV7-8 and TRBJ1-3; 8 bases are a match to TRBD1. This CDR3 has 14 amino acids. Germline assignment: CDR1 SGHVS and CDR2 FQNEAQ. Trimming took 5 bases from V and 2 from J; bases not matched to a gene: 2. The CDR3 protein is CASSPDRAGNTIYF. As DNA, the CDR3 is TGTGCCAGCAGCCCGGACAGGGCTGGAAACACCATATATTTT.

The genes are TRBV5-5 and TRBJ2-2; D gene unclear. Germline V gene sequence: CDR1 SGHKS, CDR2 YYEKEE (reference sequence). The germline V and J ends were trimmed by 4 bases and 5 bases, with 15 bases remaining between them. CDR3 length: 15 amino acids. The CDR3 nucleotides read TGTGCCAGCAGCGCCCGGGTCATCACTACCGGGGAGCTGTTTTTT. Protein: CASSARVITTGELFF.

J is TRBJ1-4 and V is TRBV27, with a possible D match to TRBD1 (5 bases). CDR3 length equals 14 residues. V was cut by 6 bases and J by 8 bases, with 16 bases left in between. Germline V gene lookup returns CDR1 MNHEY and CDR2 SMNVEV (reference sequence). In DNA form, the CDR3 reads TGTGCCAGCAGGGATAGCGGCAGGGAGGAAAAACTGTTTTTT. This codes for CASRDSGREEKLFF.

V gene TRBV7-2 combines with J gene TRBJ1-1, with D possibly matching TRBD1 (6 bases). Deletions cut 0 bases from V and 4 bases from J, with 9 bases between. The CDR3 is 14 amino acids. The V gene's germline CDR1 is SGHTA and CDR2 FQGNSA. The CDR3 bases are TGTGCCAGCAGCTTAGCGAGGGGGTCCACTGAAGCTTTCTTT. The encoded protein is CASSLARGSTEAFF.

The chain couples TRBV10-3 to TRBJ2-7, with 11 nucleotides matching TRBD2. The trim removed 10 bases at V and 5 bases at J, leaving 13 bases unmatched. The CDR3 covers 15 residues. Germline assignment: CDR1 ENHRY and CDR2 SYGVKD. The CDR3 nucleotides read TGTGCCAGTCAGCCAACCGGGACTAGCGGTCACGAGCAGTACTTC. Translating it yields CASQPTGTSGHEQYF.

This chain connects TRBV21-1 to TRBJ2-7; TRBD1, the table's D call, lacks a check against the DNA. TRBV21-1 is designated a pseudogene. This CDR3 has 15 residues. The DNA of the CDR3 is TGTGCCAGCAGCCTCTGCGGACAGGACCGCTACGAGCAGTACTTC. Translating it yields CASSLCGQDRYEQYF.

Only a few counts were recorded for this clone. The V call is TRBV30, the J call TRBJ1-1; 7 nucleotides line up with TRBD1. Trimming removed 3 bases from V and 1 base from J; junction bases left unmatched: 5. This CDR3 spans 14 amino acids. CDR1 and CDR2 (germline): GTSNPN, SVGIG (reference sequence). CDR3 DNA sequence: TGTGCCTGGAGGCGACAGGGACCGAACACTGAAGCTTTCTTT. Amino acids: CAWRRQGPNTEAFF.

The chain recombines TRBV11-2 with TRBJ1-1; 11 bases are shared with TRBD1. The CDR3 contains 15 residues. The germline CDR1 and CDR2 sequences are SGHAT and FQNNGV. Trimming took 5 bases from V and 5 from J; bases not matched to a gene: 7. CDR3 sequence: CASSPRTGGNTEAFF. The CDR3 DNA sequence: TGTGCCAGCAGCCCTCGGACAGGGGGCAATACTGAAGCTTTCTTT. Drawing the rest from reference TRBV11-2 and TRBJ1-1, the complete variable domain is EAGVAQSPRYKIIEKRQSVAFWCNPISGHATLYWYQQILGQGPKLLIQFQNNGVVDDSQLPKDRFSAERLKGVDSTLKIQPAKLEDSAVYLCASSPRTGGNTEAFFGQGTRLTVV.

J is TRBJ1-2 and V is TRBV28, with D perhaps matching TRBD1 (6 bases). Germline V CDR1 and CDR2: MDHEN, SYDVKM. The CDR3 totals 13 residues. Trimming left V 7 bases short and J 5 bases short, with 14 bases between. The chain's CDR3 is CASTLNRVYGYTF. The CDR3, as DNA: TGTGCCAGCACCCTCAACAGGGTTTATGGCTACACCTTC.

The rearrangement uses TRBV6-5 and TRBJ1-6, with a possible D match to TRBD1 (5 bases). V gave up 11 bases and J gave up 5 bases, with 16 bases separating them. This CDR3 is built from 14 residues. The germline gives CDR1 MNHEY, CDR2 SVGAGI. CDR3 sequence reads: CAVPGGRNNSPLHF. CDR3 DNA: TGTGCCGTCCCGGGGGGGAGAAATAATTCACCCCTCCACTTT.

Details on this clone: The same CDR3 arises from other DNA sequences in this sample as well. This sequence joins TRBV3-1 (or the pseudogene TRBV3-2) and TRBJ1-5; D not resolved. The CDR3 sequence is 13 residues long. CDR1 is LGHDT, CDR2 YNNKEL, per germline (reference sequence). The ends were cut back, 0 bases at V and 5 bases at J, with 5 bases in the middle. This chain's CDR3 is CASSQDRDQPQHF. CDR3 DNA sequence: TGTGCCAGCAGCCAAGATCGTGATCAGCCCCAGCATTTT.

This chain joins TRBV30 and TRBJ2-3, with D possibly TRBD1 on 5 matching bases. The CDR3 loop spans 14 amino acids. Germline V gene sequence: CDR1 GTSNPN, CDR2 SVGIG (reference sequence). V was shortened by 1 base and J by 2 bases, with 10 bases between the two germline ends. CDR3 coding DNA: TGTGCCTGGAGTGAGGGGCACCCCACAGATACGCAGTATTTT. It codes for CAWSEGHPTDTQYF.

CDR3: CASSQELGLGGYTF. CDR3 in DNA: TGCGCCAGCAGCCAAGAGCTGGGGCTAGGTGGCTACACCTTC. The rearrangement uses TRBV4-3 and TRBJ1-2; weak D call: TRBD1 (5 bases). Germline CDR1 is LGHNA and CDR2 is YSLEER. V shed 0 bases and J shed 7 bases, with 12 bases lying between them. The CDR3 is made up of 14 amino acids.

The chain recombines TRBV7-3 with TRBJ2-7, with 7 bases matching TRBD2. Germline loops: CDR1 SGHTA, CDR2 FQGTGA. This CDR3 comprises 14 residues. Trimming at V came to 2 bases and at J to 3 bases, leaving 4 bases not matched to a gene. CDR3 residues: CASSLGGGVYEQYF. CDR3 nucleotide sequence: TGTGCCAGCAGCTTAGGGGGAGGGGTCTACGAGCAGTACTTC.

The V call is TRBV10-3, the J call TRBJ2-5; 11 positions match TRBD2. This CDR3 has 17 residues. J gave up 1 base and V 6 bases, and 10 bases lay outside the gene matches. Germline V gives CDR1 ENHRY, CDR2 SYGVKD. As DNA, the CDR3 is TGTGCCATCAGCAATCTAGCGGGAGGTGCTTCCCAAGAGACCCAGTACTTC. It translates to CAISNLAGGASQETQYF.

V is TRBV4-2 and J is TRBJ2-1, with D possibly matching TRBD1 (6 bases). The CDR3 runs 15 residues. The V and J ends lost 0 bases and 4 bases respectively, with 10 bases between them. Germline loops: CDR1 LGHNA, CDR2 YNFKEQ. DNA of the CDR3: TGTGCCAGCAGCCAAGAGGGGCAGGGGTACAATGAGCAGTTCTTC. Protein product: CASSQEGQGYNEQFF.

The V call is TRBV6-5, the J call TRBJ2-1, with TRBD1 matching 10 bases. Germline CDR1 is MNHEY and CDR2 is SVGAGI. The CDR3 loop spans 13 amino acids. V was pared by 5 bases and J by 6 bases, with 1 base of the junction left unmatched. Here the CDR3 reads CASSRTGGNEQFF. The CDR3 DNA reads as TGTGCCAGCAGTAGGACAGGGGGCAATGAGCAGTTCTTC.

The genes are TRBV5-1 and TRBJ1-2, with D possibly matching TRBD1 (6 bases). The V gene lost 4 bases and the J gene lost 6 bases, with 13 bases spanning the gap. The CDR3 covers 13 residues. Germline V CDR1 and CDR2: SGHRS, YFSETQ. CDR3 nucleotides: TGCGCCAGCAGCCTGTACAGGGAAAATGGCTACACCTTC. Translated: CASSLYRENGYTF.

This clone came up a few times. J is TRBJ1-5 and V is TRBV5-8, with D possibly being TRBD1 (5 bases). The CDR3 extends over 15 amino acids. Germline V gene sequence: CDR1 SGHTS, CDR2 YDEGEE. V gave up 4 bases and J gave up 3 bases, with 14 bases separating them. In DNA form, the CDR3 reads TGTGCCAGCAGCCCCAGGGACTCCGCCAATCAGCCCCAGCATTTT. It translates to CASSPRDSANQPQHF.